These 7 T cell receptor beta chains share one sample of origin, sequenced in a study of shared clonotypes between healthy human individuals (dated by TCRdb to about 2020). The method was the immunoSEQ multiplex PCR assay. What TCRdb holds here is the immuneACCESS table cut down to in-frame rearrangements. Part of the clones is not present; checked against another copy, under half of the missing clones reflect an unresolved V gene, and the others are unexplained. A total of approximately 2.5 million clones appear in this sample, around 94% of them only once. Around 0.15% of the sample lies in the top ten. The sequencing input was naive CD4+ T cells sorted from blood. Read against the paper, the sample's cell subset or site label means: CD45RA+ positively selected. The receptors stem from a man between 18 and 35 years old in good health.

The rearrangement links TRBV28 to TRBJ1-2; the D is unclear. The CDR3 spans 15 residues. Trimming removed 6 bases at V and 8 bases at J, with 22 bases between. The germline gives CDR1 MDHEN, CDR2 SYDVKM. CDR3 coding DNA: TGTGCCAGCAGAAACAGAGGTGTTATAGAGATAGGCTACACCTTC. Translating it yields CASRNRGVIEIGYTF.

The chain couples TRBV28 to TRBJ2-1; TRBD1 agrees at 7 bases. V dropped 10 bases and J dropped 5; count of bases not matched to a gene: 11. This CDR3 has 14 amino acids. Germline V gene sequence: CDR1 MDHEN, CDR2 SYDVKM. CDR3 sequence (DNA): TGTGCCACTATGGCCGGGACAGCACACAATGAGCAGTTCTTC. Protein: CATMAGTAHNEQFF.

This clone was seen just once. The chain couples TRBV6-6 to TRBJ2-3; D is unclear. CDR1 is MNHNY and CDR2 is SVGAGI in the germline V gene (reference sequence). With 7 bases removed from V and 0 bases from J, the gap between germline ends came to 5 bases. The length of the CDR3 is 12 residues. The CDR3 DNA is TGTGCCAGCACCAAGAGCACAGATACGCAGTATTTT. Translation: CASTKSTDTQYF.

The V call is TRBV7-6, the J call TRBJ2-7; weak D call: TRBD1 (5 bases). Germline CDR1 and CDR2: SGHVS and FNYEAQ. V was trimmed by 5 bases and J by 7 bases, leaving 21 bases between them. The CDR3 is made up of 15 amino acids. CDR3 region: CASSANAPQGQEQYF. DNA for the CDR3: TGTGCCAGCAGCGCTAACGCCCCCCAGGGCCAAGAGCAGTACTTC. The variable domain in full, with the rest retrieved from reference TRBV7-6 and TRBJ2-7, is GAGVSQSPRYKVTKRGQDVALRCDPISGHVSLYWYRQALGQGPEFLTYFNYEAQQDKSGLPNDRFSAERPEGSISTLTIQRTEQRDSAMYRCASSANAPQGQEQYFGPGTRLTVT.

This rearrangement joins TRBV19 to TRBJ1-2; the D is unclear. Trimming removed 0 bases from V and 4 bases from J, with 12 bases in between. The germline V gene encodes CDR1 LNHDA and CDR2 SQIVND (reference sequence). The CDR3 loop spans 15 amino acids. In nucleotides, the CDR3 is TGTGCCAGTAGTATAGAGTTTGGGCGGCTCTATGGCTACACCTTC. It specifies CASSIEFGRLYGYTF.

The chain couples TRBV5-1 to TRBJ1-6; 7 bases are a match to TRBD1. There are 15 residues in the CDR3. From germline, CDR1 is SGHRS and CDR2 YFSETQ. V lost 5 bases, J lost 9 bases, and 11 bases stayed unmatched. The CDR3 DNA sequence: TGCGCCAGCAGAGGGACCGGGACAGAGAGTTCACCCCTCCACTTT. Its protein product is CASRGTGTESSPLHF. Full variable domain (missing parts from reference TRBV5-1 and TRBJ1-6): KAGVTQTPRYLIKTRGQQVTLSCSPISGHRSVSWYQQTPGQGLQFLFEYFSETQRNKGNFPGRFSGRQFSNSRSEMNVSTLELGDSALYLCASRGTGTESSPLHFGNGTRLTVT.

The rearrangement joins TRBV18 to TRBJ1-4; D uncertain. The V gene lost 5 bases and the J gene lost 4 bases, with 11 bases spanning the gap. Germline values: CDR1 KGHSH, CDR2 LQKENI. There are 14 residues in the CDR3. The CDR3 DNA sequence: TGTGCCAGCTCAGCCAACTGGGGTAATGAAAAACTGTTTTTT. Translation gives CASSANWGNEKLFF.